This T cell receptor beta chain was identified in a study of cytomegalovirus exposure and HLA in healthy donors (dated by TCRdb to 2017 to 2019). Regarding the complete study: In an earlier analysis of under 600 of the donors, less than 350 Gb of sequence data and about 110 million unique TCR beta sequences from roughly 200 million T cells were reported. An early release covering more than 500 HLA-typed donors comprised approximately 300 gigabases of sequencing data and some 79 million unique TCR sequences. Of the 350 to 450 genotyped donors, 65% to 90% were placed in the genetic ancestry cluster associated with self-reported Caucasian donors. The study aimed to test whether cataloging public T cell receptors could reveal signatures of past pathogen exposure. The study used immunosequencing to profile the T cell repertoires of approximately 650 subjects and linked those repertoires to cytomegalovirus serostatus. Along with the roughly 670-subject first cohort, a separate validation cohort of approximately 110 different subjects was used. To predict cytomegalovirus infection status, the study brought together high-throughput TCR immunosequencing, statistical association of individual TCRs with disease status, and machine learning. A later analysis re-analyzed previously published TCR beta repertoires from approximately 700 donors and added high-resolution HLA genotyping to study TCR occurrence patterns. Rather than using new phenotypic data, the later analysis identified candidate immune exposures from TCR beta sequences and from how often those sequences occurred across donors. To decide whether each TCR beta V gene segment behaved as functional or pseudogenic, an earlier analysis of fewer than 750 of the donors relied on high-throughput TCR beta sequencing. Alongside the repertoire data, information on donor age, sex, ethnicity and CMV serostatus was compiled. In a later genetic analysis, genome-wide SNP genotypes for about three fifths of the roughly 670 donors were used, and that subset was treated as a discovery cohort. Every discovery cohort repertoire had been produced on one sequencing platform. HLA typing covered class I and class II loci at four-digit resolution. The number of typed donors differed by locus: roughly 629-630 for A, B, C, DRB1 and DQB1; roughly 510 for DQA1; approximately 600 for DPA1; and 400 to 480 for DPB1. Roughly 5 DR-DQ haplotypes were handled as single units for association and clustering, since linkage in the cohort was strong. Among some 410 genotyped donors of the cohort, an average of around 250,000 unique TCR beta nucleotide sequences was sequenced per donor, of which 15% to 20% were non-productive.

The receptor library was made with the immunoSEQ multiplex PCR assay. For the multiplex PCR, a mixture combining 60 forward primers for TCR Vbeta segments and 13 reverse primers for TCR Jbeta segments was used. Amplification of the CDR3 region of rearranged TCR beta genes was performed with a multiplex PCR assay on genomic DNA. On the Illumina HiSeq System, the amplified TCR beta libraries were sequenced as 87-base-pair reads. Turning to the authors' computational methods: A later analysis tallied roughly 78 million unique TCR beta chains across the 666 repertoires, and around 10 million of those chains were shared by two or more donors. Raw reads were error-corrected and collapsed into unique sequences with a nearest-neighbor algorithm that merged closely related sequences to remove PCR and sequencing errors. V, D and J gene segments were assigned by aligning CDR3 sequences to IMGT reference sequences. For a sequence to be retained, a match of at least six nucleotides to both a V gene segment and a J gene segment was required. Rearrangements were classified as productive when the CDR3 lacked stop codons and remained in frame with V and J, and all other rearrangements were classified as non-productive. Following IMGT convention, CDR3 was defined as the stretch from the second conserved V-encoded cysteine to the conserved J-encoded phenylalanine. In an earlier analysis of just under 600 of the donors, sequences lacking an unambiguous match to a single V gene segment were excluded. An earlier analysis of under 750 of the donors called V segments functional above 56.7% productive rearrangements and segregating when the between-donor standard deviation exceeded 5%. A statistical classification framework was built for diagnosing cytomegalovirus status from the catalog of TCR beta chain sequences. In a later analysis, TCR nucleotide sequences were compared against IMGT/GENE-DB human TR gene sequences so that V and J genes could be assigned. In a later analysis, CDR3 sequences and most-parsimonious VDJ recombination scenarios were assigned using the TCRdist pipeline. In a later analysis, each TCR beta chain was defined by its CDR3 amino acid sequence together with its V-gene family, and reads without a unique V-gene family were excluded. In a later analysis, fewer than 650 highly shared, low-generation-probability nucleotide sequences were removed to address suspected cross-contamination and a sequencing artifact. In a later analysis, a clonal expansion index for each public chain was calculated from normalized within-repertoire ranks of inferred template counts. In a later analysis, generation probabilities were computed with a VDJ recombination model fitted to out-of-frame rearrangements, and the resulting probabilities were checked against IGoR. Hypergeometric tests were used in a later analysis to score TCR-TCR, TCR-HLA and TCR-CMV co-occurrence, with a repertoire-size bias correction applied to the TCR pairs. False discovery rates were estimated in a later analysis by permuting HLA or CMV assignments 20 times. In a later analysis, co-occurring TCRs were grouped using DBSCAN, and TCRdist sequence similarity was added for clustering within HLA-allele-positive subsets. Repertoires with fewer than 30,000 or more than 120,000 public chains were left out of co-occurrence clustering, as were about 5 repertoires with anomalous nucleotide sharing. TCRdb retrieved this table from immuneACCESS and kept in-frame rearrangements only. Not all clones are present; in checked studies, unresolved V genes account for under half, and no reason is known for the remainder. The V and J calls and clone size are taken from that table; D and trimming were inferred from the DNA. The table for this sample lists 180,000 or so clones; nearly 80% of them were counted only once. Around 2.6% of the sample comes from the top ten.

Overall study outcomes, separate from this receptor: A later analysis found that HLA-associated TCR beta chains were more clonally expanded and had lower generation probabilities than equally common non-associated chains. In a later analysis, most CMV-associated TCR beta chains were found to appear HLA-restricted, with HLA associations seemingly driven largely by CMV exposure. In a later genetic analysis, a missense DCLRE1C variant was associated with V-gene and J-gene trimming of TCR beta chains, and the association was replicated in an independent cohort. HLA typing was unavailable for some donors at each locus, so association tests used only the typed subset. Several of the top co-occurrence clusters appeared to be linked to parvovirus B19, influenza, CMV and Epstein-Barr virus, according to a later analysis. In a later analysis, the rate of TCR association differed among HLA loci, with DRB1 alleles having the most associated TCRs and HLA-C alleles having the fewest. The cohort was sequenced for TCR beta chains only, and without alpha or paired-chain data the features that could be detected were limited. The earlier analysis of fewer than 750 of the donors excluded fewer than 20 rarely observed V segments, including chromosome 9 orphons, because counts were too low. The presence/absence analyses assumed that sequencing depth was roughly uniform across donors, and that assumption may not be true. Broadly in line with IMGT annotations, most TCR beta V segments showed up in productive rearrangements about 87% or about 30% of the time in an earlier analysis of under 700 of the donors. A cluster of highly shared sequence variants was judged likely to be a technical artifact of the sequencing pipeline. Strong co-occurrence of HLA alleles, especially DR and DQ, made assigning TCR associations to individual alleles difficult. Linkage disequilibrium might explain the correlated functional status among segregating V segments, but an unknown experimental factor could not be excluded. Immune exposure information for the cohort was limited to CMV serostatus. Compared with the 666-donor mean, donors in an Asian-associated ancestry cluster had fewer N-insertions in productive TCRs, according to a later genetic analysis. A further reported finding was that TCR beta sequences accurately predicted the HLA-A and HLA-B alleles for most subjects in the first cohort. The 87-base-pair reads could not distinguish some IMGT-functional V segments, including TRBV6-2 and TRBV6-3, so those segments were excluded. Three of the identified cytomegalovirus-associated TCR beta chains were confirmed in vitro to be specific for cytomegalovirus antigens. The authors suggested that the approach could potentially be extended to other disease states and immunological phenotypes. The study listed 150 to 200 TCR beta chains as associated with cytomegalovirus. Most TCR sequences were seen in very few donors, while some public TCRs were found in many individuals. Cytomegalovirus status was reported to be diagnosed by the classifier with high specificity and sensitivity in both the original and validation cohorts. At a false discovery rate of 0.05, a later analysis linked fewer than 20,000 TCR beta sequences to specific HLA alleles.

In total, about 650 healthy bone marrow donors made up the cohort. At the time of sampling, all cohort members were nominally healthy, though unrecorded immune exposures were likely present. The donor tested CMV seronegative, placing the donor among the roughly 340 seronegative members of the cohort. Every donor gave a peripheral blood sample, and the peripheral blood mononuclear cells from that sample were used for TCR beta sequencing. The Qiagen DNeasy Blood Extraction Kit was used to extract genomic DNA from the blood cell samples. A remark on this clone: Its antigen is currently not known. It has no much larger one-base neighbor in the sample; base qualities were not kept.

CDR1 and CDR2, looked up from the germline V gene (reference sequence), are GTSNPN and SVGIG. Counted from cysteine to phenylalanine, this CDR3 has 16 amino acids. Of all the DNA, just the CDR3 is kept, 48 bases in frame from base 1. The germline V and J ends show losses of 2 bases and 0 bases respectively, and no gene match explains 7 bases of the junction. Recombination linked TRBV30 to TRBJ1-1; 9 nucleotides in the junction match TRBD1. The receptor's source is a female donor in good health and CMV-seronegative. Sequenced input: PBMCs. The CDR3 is CAWSPSGTGMNTEAFF. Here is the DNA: TGTGCCTGGAGTCCATCCGGGACAGGGATGAACACTGAAGCTTTCTTT.